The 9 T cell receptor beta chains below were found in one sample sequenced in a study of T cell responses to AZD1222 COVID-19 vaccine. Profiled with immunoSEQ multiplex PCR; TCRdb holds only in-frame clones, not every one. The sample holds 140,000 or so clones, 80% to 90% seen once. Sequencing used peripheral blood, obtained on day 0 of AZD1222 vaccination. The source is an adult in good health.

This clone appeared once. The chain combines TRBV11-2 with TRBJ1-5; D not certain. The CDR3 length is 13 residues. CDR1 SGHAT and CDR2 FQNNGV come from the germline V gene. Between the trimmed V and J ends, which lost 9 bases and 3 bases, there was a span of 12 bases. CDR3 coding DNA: TGTGCCAGTTCCCTTGGACCCAATCAGCCCCAGCATTTT. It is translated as CASSLGPNQPQHF.

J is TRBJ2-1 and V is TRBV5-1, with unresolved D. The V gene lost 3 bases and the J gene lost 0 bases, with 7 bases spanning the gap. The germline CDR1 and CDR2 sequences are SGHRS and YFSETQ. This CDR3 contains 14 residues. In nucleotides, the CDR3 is TGCGCCAGCAGCTCCGCCGACTCCTACAATGAGCAGTTCTTC. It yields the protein CASSSADSYNEQFF.

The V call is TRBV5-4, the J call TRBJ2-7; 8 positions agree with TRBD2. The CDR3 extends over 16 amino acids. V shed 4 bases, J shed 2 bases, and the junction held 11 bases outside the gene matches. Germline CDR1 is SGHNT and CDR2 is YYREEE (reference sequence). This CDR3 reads CASSPGGERGTYEQYF. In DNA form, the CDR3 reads TGTGCCAGCAGCCCGGGTGGGGAGCGGGGGACCTACGAGCAGTACTTC.

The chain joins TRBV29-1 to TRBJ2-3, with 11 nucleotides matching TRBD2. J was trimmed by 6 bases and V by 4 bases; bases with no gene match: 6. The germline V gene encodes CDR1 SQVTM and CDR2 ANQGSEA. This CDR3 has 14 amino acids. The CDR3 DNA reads TGCAGCGTTGTCCTAGCGGGAGGATCGGATACGCAGTATTTT. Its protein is CSVVLAGGSDTQYF.

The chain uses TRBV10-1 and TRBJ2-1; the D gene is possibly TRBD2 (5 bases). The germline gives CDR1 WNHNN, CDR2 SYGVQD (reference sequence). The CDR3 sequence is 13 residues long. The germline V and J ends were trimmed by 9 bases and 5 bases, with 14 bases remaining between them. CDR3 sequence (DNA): TGCGCCAGTGCCTTGGACTGTGACAATGAGCAGTTCTTC. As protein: CASALDCDNEQFF.

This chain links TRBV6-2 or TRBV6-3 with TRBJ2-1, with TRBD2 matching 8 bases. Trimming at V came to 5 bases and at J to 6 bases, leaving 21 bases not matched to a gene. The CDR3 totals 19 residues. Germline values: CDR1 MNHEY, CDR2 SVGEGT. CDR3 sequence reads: CASSAQERAGGRQFNEQFF. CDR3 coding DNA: TGTGCCAGCAGTGCCCAAGAGCGTGCGGGAGGAAGGCAGTTCAATGAGCAGTTCTTC.

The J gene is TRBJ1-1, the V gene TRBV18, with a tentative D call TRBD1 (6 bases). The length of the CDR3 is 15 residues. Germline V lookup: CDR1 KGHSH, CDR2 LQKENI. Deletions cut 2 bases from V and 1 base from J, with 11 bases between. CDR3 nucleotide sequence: TGTGCCAGCTCACCATTAGGGGGGACGAACACTGAAGCTTTCTTT. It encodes CASSPLGGTNTEAFF.

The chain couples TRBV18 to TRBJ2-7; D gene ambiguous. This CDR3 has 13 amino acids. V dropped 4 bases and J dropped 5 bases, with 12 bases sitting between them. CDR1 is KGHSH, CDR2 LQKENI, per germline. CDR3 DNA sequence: TGTGCCAGCTCACTCCCGGGTGTCGACGAGCAGTACTTC. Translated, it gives CASSLPGVDEQYF.

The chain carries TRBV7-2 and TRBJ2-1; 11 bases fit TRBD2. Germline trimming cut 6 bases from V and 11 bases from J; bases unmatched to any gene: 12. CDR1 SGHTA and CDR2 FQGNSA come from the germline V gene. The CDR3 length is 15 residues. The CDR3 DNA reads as TGTGCCAGCAGGCTAGCGGGAGGTGCGGTTAAAAAGCAGTTCTTC. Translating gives CASRLAGGAVKKQFF.